The clone carrying this TCR beta chain was observed a few times. Antigen: not known. This entry belongs to a study of blood T cells in healthy people across ages. The authors ran a second PCR of 7 to 11 cycles using a sample-barcoded 5' primer and a J-beta primer mix. Through a template-switch adaptor with 12 random nucleotides, each cDNA molecule received a tag. A minimum of 2.5 million CDR3-containing paired-end reads was obtained for each sample. TCRdb analysed the 5' RACE reads with MiXCR anew, one entry per CDR3 protein. The sample has roughly 700,000 distinct CDR3 sequences, around 49% seen once. CDR1 and CDR2 (germline): LGHNA, YNFKEQ. V trimming: 4 bases; J trimming: 4 bases; junction bases outside the gene matches: 8. The CDR3 loop spans 16 amino acids. Study observations and caveats: Leaving the PBMCs unsorted stopped any conclusive comparison of naive versus antigen-experienced cells. Greater diversity and more naive CD4+ cells were seen in long-lived donors than in aged donors.

This chain joins TRBV4-2 and TRBJ2-3, with 10 positions matching TRBD1. The sequence derives from a woman aged 55-69 years in good health. The sample consisted of blood. The CDR3 loop is CASSRPGQGRADTQYF. CDR3 DNA sequence: TGTGCCAGCAGCCGCCCGGGACAGGGGCGCGCAGATACGCAGTATTTT.